Following are 27 T cell receptor beta chains from one sample sequenced in a study of regulatory T cells. Regarding the study as a whole: Hydrophobic residues at CDR3 positions 6 and 7 were enriched in conventional CD4+ T cells of CD3G-deficient patients.

These receptors are not linked to any known antigen. Amplification used 52 TRBV primers and 13 TRBJ primers. Produced via immunoSEQ multiplex PCR; TCRdb's table is partial and in-frame only. Altogether tens of thousands of clones are present, approximately 90% being singletons, with the ten largest covering under 2.5%. The sample consisted of conventional CD4+ T cells sorted from blood. Source of these receptors: a person aged 18 to 30 with CD3G deficiency.

The chain couples TRBV27 to TRBJ2-1; 9 nucleotides match TRBD2. The CDR3 is made up of 14 amino acids. Germline CDR1 and CDR2: MNHEY and SMNVEV (reference sequence). The V segment lost 4 bases and the J segment 8 bases; nucleotides outside the gene matches: 6. The CDR3: CASSSLAGTDEQFF. The CDR3 DNA is TGTGCCAGCAGTTCTCTAGCGGGAACGGATGAGCAGTTCTTC.

This clone has only one observation. The J gene is TRBJ2-3, the V gene TRBV6-1, with 8 bases fitting TRBD1. Germline CDR1 and CDR2: MNHNS and SASEGT. With 4 bases clipped from V and 0 bases from J, the junction kept 3 bases outside the gene matches. The CDR3 is made up of 15 amino acids. The CDR3 spells CASSVGTGSTDTQYF. The CDR3 DNA reads as TGTGCCAGCAGTGTTGGGACAGGCAGCACAGATACGCAGTATTTT.

The rearrangement joins TRBV5-1 to TRBJ2-7, with TRBD2 matching over 7 bases. CDR3 length: 14 amino acids. V lost 1 base to trimming and J lost 3 bases; unmatched junction nucleotides: 4. In germline, CDR1 is SGHRS, CDR2 YFSETQ. The CDR3 DNA reads as TGCGCCAGCAGCTTGAGTCCGGGAGGCTACGAGCAGTACTTC. Translated: CASSLSPGGYEQYF.

This chain connects TRBV10-3 to TRBJ1-2; 8 bases align to TRBD1. V gave up 1 base and J gave up 9 bases; unmatched junction bases: 7. CDR1 is ENHRY and CDR2 is SYGVKD in the germline V gene. The CDR3 is 14 amino acids. The CDR3 DNA sequence: TGTGCCATCAGTGAGTTTCAGGGGGCTGGGAGCTACACCTTC. It yields the protein CAISEFQGAGSYTF.

J is TRBJ2-1 and V is TRBV11-3; D is unresolved. V was pared by 5 bases and J by 8 bases, with 10 bases between. Germline lookup yields CDR1 SGHNT and CDR2 YENEEA. The length of the CDR3 is 12 residues. This CDR3 is CASSNGVYEQFF. The DNA of the CDR3 is TGTGCCAGCAGCAATGGGGTCTATGAGCAGTTCTTC. Using reference TRBV11-3 and TRBJ2-1 for the parts outside the CDR3, the full variable domain is EAGVVQSPRYKIIEKKQPVAFWCNPISGHNTLYWYLQNLGQGPELLIRYENEEAVDDSQLPKDRFSAERLKGVDSTLKIQPAELGDSAVYLCASSNGVYEQFFGPGTRLTVL.

V and J are TRBV18 and TRBJ1-2, with D maybe TRBD1 (6 bases). The CDR3 is 13 amino acids. Trimming took 2 bases from V and 7 from J, leaving 11 bases between them. Germline loops: CDR1 KGHSH, CDR2 LQKENI. The CDR3 sequence: CASSPVGASGYTF. Written as DNA, the CDR3 is TGTGCCAGCTCACCAGTGGGGGCAAGTGGCTACACCTTC.

The chain has TRBV5-1 and TRBJ1-1, with 9 nucleotides matching TRBD1. There are 16 residues in the CDR3. Germline trimming cut 4 bases from V and 4 bases from J; bases unmatched to any gene: 11. Per the germline V gene, CDR1 is SGHRS and CDR2 is YFSETQ. The CDR3 DNA follows: TGCGCCAGCAGCCCGGGACAGGGCGAGAGGGGCACTGAAGCTTTCTTT. The encoded protein is CASSPGQGERGTEAFF.

This chain uses TRBV28 with TRBJ2-7, with D perhaps TRBD1 (6 bases). V was shortened by 2 bases and J by 3 bases, with 14 bases between the two germline ends. Germline V lookup: CDR1 MDHEN, CDR2 SYDVKM. The CDR3 is 15 amino acids. CDR3 sequence reads: CASSLVKGHHYEQYF. The DNA of the CDR3 is TGTGCCAGCAGTTTAGTCAAGGGACATCACTACGAGCAGTACTTC.

This clone was seen a single time. V gene TRBV5-1 combines with J gene TRBJ2-1; 7 nucleotides align to TRBD2. In germline, CDR1 is SGHRS, CDR2 YFSETQ. The V gene end was trimmed by 0 bases and the J gene end by 7 bases; junction bases not matched to a gene: 1. The CDR3 sequence is 13 residues long. For the CDR3, the DNA is TGCGCCAGCAGCTTGGGGACTAGGAATGAGCAGTTCTTC. This sequence encodes CASSLGTRNEQFF.

This sequence joins TRBV7-2 and TRBJ2-7; D perhaps matches TRBD2 (5 bases). Between the trimmed V and J ends, which lost 2 bases and 0 bases, there was a span of 11 bases. Germline CDR1 SGHTA, CDR2 FQGNSA. The CDR3 totals 15 residues. CDR3 sequence (DNA): TGTGCCAGCAGCTTACGCCGGGGAATCTCCTACGAGCAGTACTTC. It translates to CASSLRRGISYEQYF.

The chain links TRBV19 to TRBJ2-2, with a possible D match to TRBD2 (7 bases). Germline assignment: CDR1 LNHDA and CDR2 SQIVND (reference sequence). This CDR3 has 16 residues. V gave up 3 bases and J gave up 3 bases, with 14 bases separating them. CDR3 in amino acids: CASSMRSGTHTGELFF. CDR3 in DNA: TGTGCCAGTAGTATGAGGAGCGGGACACACACCGGGGAGCTGTTTTTT.

The chain joins TRBV19 to TRBJ2-3, with 7 bases that match TRBD1. The CDR3 is made up of 14 amino acids. V shed 4 bases and J 2 bases; nucleotides not matched to a gene: 3. Germline V gene lookup returns CDR1 LNHDA and CDR2 SQIVND (reference sequence). The CDR3 reads CASSTDRATDTQYF. As DNA, the CDR3 is TGTGCCAGTAGTACAGACAGGGCCACAGATACGCAGTATTTT.

This clone has more than one count but fewer than ten. The rearrangement links TRBV5-1 to TRBJ2-2; no firm D call. The V end lost 6 bases, the J end lost 2 bases, and 5 bases lay between the germline ends. Germline CDR1 reads SGHRS; CDR2 reads YFSETQ. The CDR3 is made up of 12 amino acids. The CDR3 region is CASKGNTGELFF. The CDR3 DNA sequence: TGCGCCAGCAAGGGTAACACCGGGGAGCTGTTTTTT.

The V gene is TRBV5-1, the J gene TRBJ2-5, with D tentatively TRBD2 (7 bases). CDR1 is SGHRS, CDR2 YFSETQ, per germline. V was cut by 0 bases and J by 4 bases, with 13 bases left in between. CDR3 length equals 15 residues. CDR3 bases: TGCGCCAGCAGCTTGGCCTCGGGGGGCGGAGAGACCCAGTACTTC. Protein: CASSLASGGGETQYF.

V and J are TRBV19 and TRBJ1-1; D not certain. The CDR3 is 16 residues long. CDR1 and CDR2 from the germline V gene are LNHDA and SQIVND (reference sequence). V was cut by 6 bases and J by 0 bases, with 17 bases left in between. The CDR3 sequence: CASRPAAELMNTEAFF. In DNA form, the CDR3 reads TGTGCCAGTAGGCCAGCGGCAGAACTGATGAACACTGAAGCTTTCTTT.

This rearrangement joins TRBV18 to TRBJ2-7; a possible D gene is TRBD2 (5 bases). The CDR3 runs to 15 residues. Per the germline V gene, CDR1 is KGHSH and CDR2 is LQKENI. Trimming removed 3 bases from V and 5 bases from J, with 17 bases in between. As DNA, the CDR3 is TGTGCCAGCTCACCCAGTTACCCGGGGTTCCACGAGCAGTACTTC. Protein sequence: CASSPSYPGFHEQYF. Drawing the rest from reference TRBV18 and TRBJ2-7, the complete variable domain is NAGVMQNPRHLVRRRGQEARLRCSPMKGHSHVYWYRQLPEEGLKFMVYLQKENIIDESGMPKERFSAEFPKEGPSILRIQQVVRGDSAAYFCASSPSYPGFHEQYFGPGTRLTVT.

This chain connects TRBV10-3 to TRBJ2-1; 7 nucleotides agree with TRBD2. The germline CDR1 and CDR2 sequences are ENHRY and SYGVKD. Losses at the gene ends were 0 bases for V and 3 bases for J; bases not matched to a gene: 2. The CDR3 runs 15 residues. The DNA of the CDR3 is TGTGCCATCAGTGAGTCGGGCGGGAGCTACAATGAGCAGTTCTTC. This sequence encodes CAISESGGSYNEQFF.

The chain is built from TRBV5-1 and TRBJ1-1; D call uncertain. V was cut by 0 bases and J by 2 bases, with 5 bases left in between. Germline V gene sequence: CDR1 SGHRS, CDR2 YFSETQ. This CDR3 spans 13 amino acids. CDR3 sequence reads: CASSLASNTEAFF. In DNA form, the CDR3 reads TGCGCCAGCAGCTTGGCCAGTAACACTGAAGCTTTCTTT.

This chain uses TRBV6-1 with TRBJ2-5, with D possibly TRBD1 on 6 matching bases. Trimming pared 8 bases from V and 5 bases from J, leaving 9 bases between. This CDR3 is 11 amino acids long. Germline loops: CDR1 MNHNS, CDR2 SASEGT. CDR3 residues: CASGGRETQYF. In nucleotides, the CDR3 is TGTGCCAGCGGGGGCCGGGAGACCCAGTACTTC.

V is TRBV4-1 and J is TRBJ2-7; maybe TRBD2 (5 bases). V was pared by 2 bases and J by 0 bases, with 17 bases between. The germline V gene has CDR1 MGHRA and CDR2 YSYEKL. The CDR3 sequence is 17 residues long. DNA for the CDR3: TGCGCCAGCAGCCAACGTTACCCTGGGGAGAGCTCCTACGAGCAGTACTTC. The encoded protein is CASSQRYPGESSYEQYF.

The genes are TRBV7-9 and TRBJ2-1, with 14 positions matching TRBD2. The V gene's germline CDR1 is SEHNR and CDR2 FQNEAQ (reference sequence). Trimming took 5 bases from V and 9 from J; bases not matched to a gene: 6. This CDR3 has 15 amino acids. The DNA of the CDR3 is TGTGCCAGCAGCGTGACTAGCGGGGGGGCCCTTGAGCAGTTCTTC. Its translation: CASSVTSGGALEQFF.

The V and J genes are TRBV5-1 and TRBJ1-1; D is unresolved. V lost 0 bases, J lost 9 bases, and 12 bases lay in between. CDR3 length: 13 residues. Germline-derived CDR1 and CDR2 are SGHRS and YFSETQ. This CDR3 reads CASSLAHGEQAFF. DNA for the CDR3: TGCGCCAGCAGCTTGGCCCATGGAGAGCAAGCTTTCTTT.

The genes are TRBV7-2 and TRBJ2-7, with a weak D call TRBD2 (5 bases). The V end was cut by 2 bases, the J end by 5 bases, with 10 bases between. Germline V CDR1 and CDR2: SGHTA, FQGNSA. This CDR3 has 13 residues. In nucleotides, the CDR3 is TGTGCCAGCAGCTTACGGCGGGCCGACGAGCAGTACTTC. Translating gives CASSLRRADEQYF.

Only one count was recorded for this clone. The CDR3 region is CASSPDRNYGYTF. In DNA, the CDR3 is TGTGCCAGCTCACCAGACAGAAACTATGGCTACACCTTC. The chain links TRBV18 to TRBJ1-2; D might be TRBD1 (5 bases). The CDR3 is 13 amino acids. The V end was cut by 2 bases, the J end by 2 bases, with 6 bases between. Per the germline V gene, CDR1 is KGHSH and CDR2 is LQKENI.

V is TRBV28 and J is TRBJ1-1; possibly TRBD1 for D (5 bases). V dropped 3 bases and J dropped 3 bases, with 8 bases sitting between them. The CDR3 has 13 amino acids. Germline CDR1 and CDR2: MDHEN and SYDVKM. The CDR3 DNA is TGTGCCAGCAGTTTTGTGGGGGACACTGAAGCTTTCTTT. Protein sequence: CASSFVGDTEAFF.

The chain carries TRBV29-1 and TRBJ1-3, with 7 bases identical to TRBD1. Trimming cost V 7 bases and J 2 bases; bases outside gene matches: 5. This CDR3 spans 13 amino acids. Germline values: CDR1 SQVTM, CDR2 ANQGSEA. CDR3 DNA: TGCAGCGACGACAGGGAAACTGGAAACACCATATATTTT. The encoded protein is CSDDRETGNTIYF.

The V and J genes are TRBV7-2 and TRBJ2-3; TRBD2 aligns across 12 bases. The CDR3 consists of 15 residues. CDR1 and CDR2 from the germline V gene are SGHTA and FQGNSA. The ends lost 1 base at V and 7 bases at J; junction bases unmatched: 3. Here the CDR3 reads CASSLELAGGNTQYF. CDR3 nucleotide sequence: TGTGCCAGCAGCTTAGAACTAGCGGGGGGAAATACGCAGTATTTT.